The source of this TCR beta chain is a study of blood T cell repertoires in COVID-19. Per the authors' pipeline: Estimates of nucleated cell counts were drawn from the amplification of reference gene primers. The assay was immunoSEQ multiplex PCR, and TCRdb's table has in-frame clones only and misses some. The V and J calls and clone size are taken from that table; D and trimming were inferred from the DNA. The sample records roughly 80,000 clones, about 80% being singletons. The V end lost 6 bases, the J end lost 4 bases, and 16 bases lay between the germline ends. The CDR3 length is 14 residues. Germline values: CDR1 SGHRS, CDR2 YFSETQ.

This TCR was sampled from a human donor in a cohort sampled during active COVID-19. The chain combines TRBV5-1 with TRBJ1-1, with D uncertain. The sequenced sample was peripheral blood. CDR3 bases: TGCGCCAGCACAAGGGCCGGAGGAGGCACTGAAGCTTTCTTT. Amino acids: CASTRAGGGTEAFF.